The 20 T cell receptor beta chains reported below all come from one sample, sequenced in a study of shared clonotypes between healthy human individuals. Measured with immunoSEQ multiplex PCR; TCRdb has only the in-frame clones, and not every one. In the table there are approximately 500,000 clones, 90% to 97% of which are singletons. The specimen sequenced was naive CD4+ T cells sorted from blood. Subset given: CD45RA+ positively selected. These receptors were taken from a woman aged 30 to 39 in good health.

The CDR3 DNA follows: TGTGCCAGCAGTAAACAGACAGGGGGACACTATGGCTACACCTTC. As protein: CASSKQTGGHYGYTF. The chain recombines TRBV6-4 with TRBJ1-2; 9 nucleotides line up with TRBD1. CDR1 and CDR2 from the germline V gene are MRHNA and SNTAGT. J gave up 3 bases and V 5 bases, and 7 bases lay outside the gene matches. The CDR3 runs 15 residues.

The chain has TRBV11-2 and TRBJ2-5; D uncertain. Deletions cut 0 bases from V and 5 bases from J, with 10 bases between. This CDR3 has 14 residues. Germline lookup yields CDR1 SGHAT and CDR2 FQNNGV. This chain's CDR3 is CASSLDRTRETQYF. The CDR3 DNA is TGTGCCAGCAGCTTAGACAGGACCAGGGAGACCCAGTACTTC.

The chain recombines TRBV9 with TRBJ2-7; 14 bases align to TRBD2. J gave up 9 bases and V 3 bases, and 14 bases lay outside the gene matches. In germline, CDR1 is SGDLS, CDR2 YYNGEE. The CDR3 contains 17 residues. DNA of the CDR3: TGTGCCAGCAGCGCGGATCAGGGACTAGCGGGAGTAACACGGCAGTACTTC. Amino acids: CASSADQGLAGVTRQYF.

The chain uses TRBV15 and TRBJ2-5; TRBD2 matches 7 bases. The CDR3 extends over 17 amino acids. The germline gives CDR1 LNHNV, CDR2 YYDKDF (reference sequence). With V trimmed by 3 bases and J by 5 bases, 15 bases remained unmatched. The CDR3 nucleotides are TGTGCCACCAGCAGGACCTTTAGGGCCGGGGGGAGGGAGACCCAGTACTTC. Translation gives CATSRTFRAGGRETQYF.

The V gene is TRBV18, the J gene TRBJ2-2, with TRBD2 matching over 8 bases. V lost 0 bases to trimming and J lost 1 base; unmatched junction nucleotides: 4. From germline, CDR1 is KGHSH and CDR2 LQKENI. This CDR3 comprises 17 residues. CDR3: CASSPPGTSLNTGELFF. The CDR3, as DNA: TGTGCCAGCTCACCACCGGGGACTAGTTTGAACACCGGGGAGCTGTTTTTT.

The chain carries TRBV5-1 and TRBJ2-3; D is ambiguous. In germline, CDR1 is SGHRS, CDR2 YFSETQ. CDR3 length equals 15 residues. V lost 2 bases and J lost 2, with 12 bases in between. The CDR3 sequence: CASSLGPGSTDTQYF. In nucleotides, the CDR3 is TGCGCCAGCAGCTTAGGACCCGGCTCCACAGATACGCAGTATTTT.

The chain is built from TRBV2 and TRBJ2-7; 13 bases are a match to TRBD2. Germline V gene lookup returns CDR1 SNHLY and CDR2 FYNNEI. V gave up 8 bases and J gave up 3 bases; unmatched junction bases: 4. The CDR3 is 14 amino acids. CDR3 sequence reads: CASGGTSGVYEQYF. The DNA for the CDR3 is TGTGCCAGCGGGGGGACTAGCGGGGTCTACGAGCAGTACTTC. The full variable domain, its missing parts supplied by reference TRBV2 and TRBJ2-7, is EPEVTQTPSHQVTQMGQEVILRCVPISNHLYFYWYRQILGQKVEFLVSFYNNEISEKSEIFDDQFSVERPDGSNFTLKIRSTKLEDSAMYFCASGGTSGVYEQYFGPGTRLTVT.

The rearrangement uses TRBV7-2 and TRBJ2-7; possibly TRBD1 for D (6 bases). The CDR3 sequence is 14 residues long. In germline, CDR1 is SGHTA, CDR2 FQGNSA. The V end was cut by 0 bases, the J end by 6 bases, with 12 bases between. CDR3 protein: CASSLAGASGEQYF. CDR3 bases: TGTGCCAGCAGCTTAGCGGGGGCATCGGGCGAGCAGTACTTC.

This CDR3 reads CASSQGKGNQPQHF. The DNA of the CDR3 is TGTGCCAGCAGCCAAGGGAAGGGCAATCAGCCCCAGCATTTT. The rearrangement links TRBV7-8 to TRBJ1-5; D remains unclear. The CDR3 sequence is 14 residues long. V lost 5 bases and J 2 bases, leaving 10 bases between the germline ends. Looked up from germline, CDR1 is SGHVS and CDR2 is FQNEAQ.

The V call is TRBV7-9, the J call TRBJ1-2, with 7 bases lining up with TRBD1. Trimming took 5 bases from V and 2 from J; bases not matched to a gene: 8. CDR3 length: 15 residues. Per germline, CDR1 SEHNR and CDR2 FQNEAQ (reference sequence). The CDR3 protein is CASSRTGQLNYGYTF. CDR3 DNA: TGTGCCAGCAGCCGGACGGGACAGCTAAACTATGGCTACACCTTC.

This clone was seen just once. This chain connects TRBV9 to TRBJ2-3; D is unresolved. Germline CDR1 is SGDLS and CDR2 is YYNGEE. The CDR3 is 14 amino acids. The V gene lost 3 bases and the J gene lost 2 bases, with 10 bases spanning the gap. CDR3 bases: TGTGCCAGCAGCGCCCCGGGTACCACAGATACGCAGTATTTT. Translation: CASSAPGTTDTQYF.

This clone turned up a few times. The chain combines TRBV5-1 with TRBJ2-2; D remains ambiguous. Trimming pared 0 bases from V and 1 base from J, leaving 7 bases between. The CDR3 sequence is 15 residues long. Germline CDR1 SGHRS, CDR2 YFSETQ. The CDR3 DNA reads as TGCGCCAGCAGCTTGGTTGGCTTGAACACCGGGGAGCTGTTTTTT. Its translation is CASSLVGLNTGELFF.

The V and J genes are TRBV5-1 and TRBJ2-2; no clear D gene. From germline, CDR1 is SGHRS and CDR2 YFSETQ. Trimming cost V 5 bases and J 0 bases, with 11 bases left between them. This CDR3 comprises 15 residues. CDR3 in DNA: TGCGCCAGCAGACCCAAAAACACGAACACCGGGGAGCTGTTTTTT. Amino acid sequence: CASRPKNTNTGELFF.

CDR3: CASRTGNGDGYTF. The CDR3, as DNA: TGTGCCAGCAGGACAGGGAACGGCGATGGCTACACCTTC. The chain employs TRBV2 and TRBJ1-2; TRBD1 agrees at 7 bases. The CDR3 consists of 13 residues. V was pared by 6 bases and J by 6 bases, with 7 bases of the junction left unmatched. From germline, CDR1 is SNHLY and CDR2 FYNNEI.

The chain employs TRBV7-9 and TRBJ2-7; no clear D gene. The CDR3 has 14 residues. V was cut by 0 bases and J by 0 bases, with 6 bases left in between. Germline assignment: CDR1 SEHNR and CDR2 FQNEAQ (reference sequence). CDR3 sequence (DNA): TGTGCCAGCAGCTTAGCTCAAAGCTCCTACGAGCAGTACTTC. It codes for CASSLAQSSYEQYF.

V and J are TRBV6-1 and TRBJ1-4; D is ambiguous. The CDR3 spans 11 residues. Germline V CDR1 and CDR2: MNHNS, SASEGT. With 8 bases removed from V and 8 bases from J, the gap between germline ends came to 9 bases. CDR3 protein: CASRNGEKLFF. The CDR3 nucleotides are TGTGCCAGCCGAAACGGGGAAAAACTGTTTTTT.

The V gene is TRBV7-9, the J gene TRBJ1-6, with a tentative D call TRBD1 (6 bases). CDR1 is SEHNR, CDR2 FQNEAQ, per germline (reference sequence). The CDR3 contains 16 residues. V shed 5 bases and J shed 8 bases, with 19 bases lying between them. CDR3 bases: TGTGCCAGCAGCCCATTGGGGGGGCAGTCTGATTCACCCCTCCACTTT. Encoded protein: CASSPLGGQSDSPLHF. The entire variable domain, with the rest obtained from reference TRBV7-9 and TRBJ1-6, is as follows: DTGVSQNPRHKITKRGQNVTFRCDPISEHNRLYWYRQTLGQGPEFLTYFQNEAQLEKSRLLSDRFSAERPKGSFSTLEIQRTEQGDSAMYLCASSPLGGQSDSPLHFGNGTRLTVT.

This chain connects TRBV5-6 to TRBJ2-3, with D possibly called TRBD1 or TRBD2 (5 bases each). The germline CDR1 and CDR2 sequences are SGHDT and YYEEEE. With 0 bases removed from V and 6 bases from J, the gap between germline ends came to 20 bases. The length of the CDR3 is 17 residues. The CDR3, as DNA: TGTGCCAGCAGCTTGGGAGGAGGTGGGACGGGAACGGATACGCAGTATTTT. Its translation is CASSLGGGGTGTDTQYF.

This clone was found a few times. The chain is built from TRBV2 and TRBJ1-5; the match to TRBD1 covers 7 bases. Germline CDR1 and CDR2: SNHLY and FYNNEI. The CDR3 has 13 residues. The V segment lost 10 bases and the J segment 3 bases; nucleotides outside the gene matches: 6. The CDR3 DNA is TGTGCCAACGGACAGGAGGTCAATCAGCCCCAGCATTTT. As protein: CANGQEVNQPQHF.

This chain uses TRBV7-9 with TRBJ1-1; D is undetermined. Germline values: CDR1 SEHNR, CDR2 FQNEAQ (reference sequence). The CDR3 covers 12 residues. V gave up 5 bases and J gave up 6 bases, with 10 bases separating them. The DNA of the CDR3 is TGTGCCAGCAGCCCGGACGGACCTGAAGCTTTCTTT. It specifies CASSPDGPEAFF.